Below are 31 T cell receptor beta chains sequenced from a single sample in a study of tumor-infiltrating lymphocytes in primary liver carcinoma. Constant-region priming of 500 ng total RNA yielded TCR beta cDNA. Libraries covering TCR beta were generated through three nested multiplex PCR rounds (using a slightly modified ARM-PCR). A C-beta reverse primer and TRBV1-TRBV30 forward primers served in each of the first two PCR rounds, at 10 cycles apiece. MiXCR, applied by TCRdb to the multiplex PCR reads, yields one record per CDR3 protein. The table lists 85,000 to 100,000 distinct CDR3 sequences, 68% of them singletons, with around 30% in the top ten. Each 20-30 mg portion of unsorted bulk tissue served as the source for co-extraction of RNA and DNA. The sequenced sample consisted of tumor-adjacent normal liver tissue. The source is a man aged 40-55 years with primary liver carcinoma and hepatitis B virus infection.

This clonotype was detected once. One junction end does not reproduce the germline sequence, and a read error may be involved. This chain links TRBV6-5 with TRBJ2-7, with TRBD2 matching over 8 bases. Germline lookup yields CDR1 MNHEY and CDR2 SVGAGI. CDR3 size: 15 residues. The CDR3 DNA reads as TGTGCCAGCGGTCCCGATACTAGCGGCCCCTACGAGCAGCACTTC. Translated, it gives CASGPDTSGPYEQHF.

On this clonotype: At one end, the junction sequence differs from germline, possibly due to a read error. The chain recombines TRBV5-6 with TRBJ2-7, with unresolved D. The CDR3 runs to 13 residues. In germline, CDR1 is SGHDT, CDR2 YYEEEE. Here the CDR3 DNA reads TGTGCCAGCAGCTTGGAGACCTCCTACAAGCAGTACTTC. This codes for CASSLETSYKQYF. Together with reference TRBV5-6 and TRBJ2-7, the CDR3 gives the full variable domain: DAGVTQSPTHLIKTRGQQVTLRCSPKSGHDTVSWYQQALGQGPQFIFQYYEEEERQRGNFPDRFSGHQFPNYSSELNVNALLLGDSALYLCASSLETSYKQYFGPGTRLTVT.

Worth noting for this clonotype: Without the conserved terminal phenylalanine or tryptophan, this CDR3 likely stems from a read error. The chain employs TRBV11-2 and TRBJ2-7; possibly TRBD1 for D (6 bases). The germline gives CDR1 SGHAT, CDR2 FQNNGV. This CDR3 contains 17 residues. CDR3 sequence (DNA): TGTGCCAGCGGCTTAGACTTCGGGACACCCAGCTCCTACGGGCAGTACCTC. Protein: CASGLDFGTPSSYGQYL.

This clonotype was seen only once. As the CDR3 is not closed by the conserved phenylalanine or tryptophan, this likely results from a read error. The chain uses TRBV6-1 and TRBJ2-7; no reliable D call. Germline V gives CDR1 MNHNS, CDR2 SASEGT. The ends were cut back, 4 bases at V and 6 bases at J, with 13 bases in the middle. The CDR3 has 13 amino acids. In DNA, the CDR3 is TGTGCCAGCAGTGTAGGGTCCTCAGGCGAGCAGTACTCT. Encoded protein: CASSVGSSGEQYS.

The rearrangement joins TRBV5-5 to TRBJ2-3, with D uncertain. The length of the CDR3 is 14 residues. Trimming pared 4 bases from V and 15 bases from J, leaving 24 bases between. Germline V gene data show CDR1 as SGHKS and CDR2 as YYEKEE (reference sequence). CDR3: CASSVGPAGDMHYF. The CDR3 nucleotides read TGTGCCAGCAGCGTGGGCCCCGCCGGAGATATGCACTATTTT.

This clonotype was seen once. The chain is built from TRBV30 and TRBJ1-4; tentative D call: TRBD1 (5 bases). CDR3 length equals 14 residues. Germline CDR1 reads GTSNPN; CDR2 reads SVGIG (reference sequence). This CDR3 is CIWSHSGAGEKLFF. The CDR3 DNA reads as TGTATCTGGAGTCATTCCGGGGCCGGGGAAAAACTGTTTTTT.

This clonotype was seen ten or more times. This chain links TRBV10-3 with TRBJ2-1; D gene unclear. CDR3 length: 11 amino acids. Germline loops: CDR1 ENHRY, CDR2 SYGVKD. The V and J ends lost 3 bases and 12 bases respectively, with 9 bases between them. The CDR3 sequence: CAISEGSRQFF. The CDR3 DNA follows: TGTGCCATCAGTGAAGGGTCTCGGCAGTTCTTC.

Concerning this clonotype itself: The junction differs from germline at one of its ends, possibly a read error. The chain employs TRBV11-2 and TRBJ1-4; unclear D gene. The CDR3 is made up of 13 amino acids. From germline, CDR1 is SGHAT and CDR2 FQNNGV. The CDR3 reads CGSSLEPNEKLFF. CDR3 DNA sequence: TGTGGCAGCAGCTTGGAACCAAATGAAAAACTGTTTTTT.

This chain joins TRBV7-9 and TRBJ2-7; no clear D. The V gene lost 5 bases and the J gene lost 2 bases, with 7 bases spanning the gap. The CDR3 sequence is 12 residues long. The V gene's germline CDR1 is SEHNR and CDR2 FQNEAQ (reference sequence). CDR3: CASSRTPYEQYF. CDR3 nucleotide sequence: TGTGCCAGCAGCCGGACCCCCTACGAGCAGTACTTC.

This clonotype was seen a single time. The junction differs from germline at one of its ends, possibly a read error. This chain joins TRBV19 and TRBJ1-2; D gene ambiguous. The CDR3 contains 13 residues. CDR1 and CDR2 (germline): LNHDA, SQIVND (reference sequence). The CDR3 DNA reads TGTGCCAGTAGTCCTAGACCGCACTATGTCTACACCTTC. Its protein product is CASSPRPHYVYTF.

The chain combines TRBV7-9 with TRBJ2-1; no reliable D call. V was cut by 5 bases and J by 5 bases, with 10 bases left in between. CDR1 and CDR2 from the germline V gene are SEHNR and FQNEAQ (reference sequence). The CDR3 sequence is 13 residues long. This chain's CDR3 is CASSPPFDNEQFF. The CDR3 nucleotides read TGTGCCAGCAGCCCCCCGTTTGACAATGAGCAGTTCTTC.

A word on this clonotype: A much larger clone is a single base away; this may be a read error. The chain combines TRBV10-1 with TRBJ2-7; D possibly uses TRBD1 or TRBD2 (5 bases each). The CDR3 loop spans 15 amino acids. Germline CDR1 reads WNHNN; CDR2 reads SYGVQD (reference sequence). For the CDR3, the DNA is TGCGCCAGCAGTGAGACCCGGGACGCCGCCTACGGGCAGTACTTC. Protein product: CASSETRDAAYGQYF.

A note on this clonotype: Just one base apart from a much larger clone, this may be a read error. This rearrangement joins TRBV6-5 to TRBJ2-7; tentatively, D is TRBD1 (7 bases). The CDR3 spans 13 residues. Germline-derived CDR1 and CDR2 are MNHEY and SVGAGI. Trimming took 5 bases from V and 5 from J, leaving 13 bases between them. This chain's CDR3 is CASSKVRGDEQYF. The CDR3 nucleotides are TGTGCCAGCAGTAAGGTCAGGGGGGACGAGCAGTACTTC.

On this clonotype itself: A read error may account for a junction end that differs from germline. The chain combines TRBV10-3 with TRBJ2-3; 15 nucleotides agree with TRBD2. Germline CDR1 ENHRY, CDR2 SYGVKD. This CDR3 region has 21 residues. The CDR3, as DNA: TGTGCCATCAGTGCGTCCACCGGACTAGCGGGAGGGGTTACGCATGGAGATATGCAGTATTTT. This sequence encodes CAISASTGLAGGVTHGDMQYF.

This clonotype was seen just once. The DNA is omitted, as the CDR3 cannot be located on it reliably, and the CDR3 follows TCRdb's listing. V is TRBV29-1 and J is TRBJ1-2; the table's D call, TRBD1, has no DNA check behind it. Germline assignment: CDR1 SQVTM and CDR2 ANQGSEA. Inclusive of both ends, the CDR3 amounts to 12 amino acids. This CDR3 reads CSVQGRDYGCTF.

Worth noting for this clonotype: A much larger clone differs from this one at a single base, so this may be a read error. CDR3: CASSGTGSPGELFF. The CDR3 DNA sequence: TGTGCCAGCAGTGGGACAGGGTCCCCCGGGGAGCTGTTTTTT. This chain uses TRBV2 with TRBJ2-2; 8 bases are shared with TRBD1. The CDR3 totals 14 residues. The junction had 4 bases not matched to a gene; V was cut back by 4 bases and J by 6 bases. The germline gives CDR1 SNHLY, CDR2 FYNNEI.

In regard to this clonotype: An end of the junction does not agree with germline; a read error may underlie this. The chain is built from TRBV4-2 and TRBJ1-4; perhaps TRBD1 as D (6 bases). The CDR3 is 15 residues long. Germline loops: CDR1 LGHNA, CDR2 YNFKEQ. CDR3 sequence (DNA): TGTGCCAGCAGCCAAGACCGGGGGCTCGGTGAAAAACTGCCTTTT. It is translated as CASSQDRGLGEKLPF.

This chain links TRBV29-1 with TRBJ2-2; 7 bases align to TRBD1. Looked up from germline, CDR1 is SQVTM and CDR2 is ANQGSEA. This CDR3 region has 10 residues. Here the CDR3 DNA reads TGCAACGTGGGGCAGGGGGAGCCATTTTTT. Its translation: CNVGQGEPFF.

Regarding this clonotype: One end of the junction fails to match germline, which may point to a read error. V and J are TRBV11-1 and TRBJ2-7, with D possibly being TRBD1 (6 bases). The CDR3 sequence is 14 residues long. CDR1 SGHAT and CDR2 FQDESV come from the germline V gene (reference sequence). The CDR3 protein is CASSVSRGDHEQCF. CDR3 nucleotides: TGTGCCAGCAGCGTGAGCAGGGGAGACCACGAGCAGTGCTTC.

In its sample, this clonotype was seen many times. The rearrangement uses TRBV6-6 and TRBJ1-2, with D possibly being TRBD1 (6 bases). This CDR3 is built from 15 residues. Trimming stripped 6 bases from V and 1 base from J, with 15 bases between. Germline assignment: CDR1 MNHNY and CDR2 SVGAGI (reference sequence). CDR3 amino acids: CASSAPGALNYGYTF. In DNA form, the CDR3 reads TGTGCCAGCAGCGCCCCGGGGGCCCTTAACTATGGCTACACCTTC.

The rearrangement uses TRBV7-2 and TRBJ2-1, with 8 nucleotides matching TRBD2. The germline V gene encodes CDR1 SGHTA and CDR2 FQGNSA. V lost 3 bases and J lost 8; bases outside the gene matches: 9. This CDR3 spans 15 amino acids. This chain's CDR3 is CASSFPGLGADEQFF. The CDR3 region has the DNA TGTGCCAGCAGCTTCCCGGGACTAGGGGCGGATGAGCAGTTCTTC.

CDR3 in amino acids: CASSLEVGARRFF. CDR3 DNA: TGTGCCAGCAGCTTAGAGGTGGGAGCTCGGCGGTTCTTC. This chain connects TRBV11-2 to TRBJ2-1; perhaps TRBD2 as D (5 bases). The ends were cut back, 0 bases at V and 15 bases at J, with 15 bases in the middle. The CDR3 covers 13 residues. Germline V gene sequence: CDR1 SGHAT, CDR2 FQNNGV.

As concerns this clonotype: A single base separates this from a much larger clone, so it may be a read error. The genes are TRBV5-4 and TRBJ2-5; 9 bases are shared with TRBD2. The V gene's germline CDR1 is SGHNT and CDR2 YYREEE (reference sequence). The CDR3 covers 16 residues. V was clipped by 4 bases and J by 5 bases; unmatched bases: 12. This CDR3 is CASSGRREGIEETQYF. CDR3 sequence (DNA): TGTGCCAGCAGCGGGAGGCGGGAGGGCATAGAGGAGACCCAGTACTTC. The full variable domain, its missing parts supplied by reference TRBV5-4 and TRBJ2-5, is ETGVTQSPTHLIKTRGQQVTLRCSSQSGHNTVSWYQQALGQGPQFIFQYYREEENGRGNFPPRFSGLQFPNYSSELNVNALELDDSALYLCASSGRREGIEETQYFGPGTRLLVL.

A note on this clonotype: This sequence may be a read error, since a much larger clone differs from it by one base. The DNA of the CDR3 is TGTGCCAGCACCCCCCACGGAGACAAGCAGTACTTC. This gives the protein CASTPHGDKQYF. The J gene is TRBJ2-7, the V gene TRBV6-2 or TRBV6-3; D call uncertain. Trimming removed 7 bases at V and 8 bases at J, with 15 bases between. The CDR3 is made up of 12 amino acids. The germline gives CDR1 MNHEY, CDR2 SVGEGT.

Notes on this clonotype: Relative to the germline gene, one junction end is altered; a read error may explain this. The chain recombines TRBV4-1 with TRBJ2-5; D call uncertain. The CDR3 is made up of 14 amino acids. The germline V gene encodes CDR1 MGHRA and CDR2 YSYEKL. CDR3 bases: TGCGCCAGCAGTCAAGACCCTTCAGTTGGGGCCCAGTACTTC. It codes for CASSQDPSVGAQYF.

As to this clonotype: The junction differs from germline at one of its ends, possibly a read error. The V call is TRBV29-1, the J call TRBJ2-1; D unresolved. The germline V gene encodes CDR1 SQVTM and CDR2 ANQGSEA. The length of the CDR3 is 12 residues. The CDR3 loop is CNVVPTEAEQFF. CDR3 DNA sequence: TGCAACGTTGTTCCCACAGAAGCGGAGCAGTTCTTC.

In its sample, this clonotype was seen once. One end of the junction is discordant with germline, which a read error may explain. The rearrangement joins TRBV6-1 to TRBJ2-2; the match to TRBD1 covers 9 bases. CDR1 and CDR2 from the germline V gene are MNHNS and SASEGT. This CDR3 is 16 amino acids long. CDR3 loop: CACSGRDRGFGGELFF. DNA of the CDR3: TGCGCCTGCAGTGGCCGTGACAGGGGGTTCGGCGGGGAGCTGTTTTTT.

Points on this clonotype: Possible read error: a much larger clone is one base away. The rearrangement uses TRBV29-1 and TRBJ2-1, with 8 bases fitting TRBD1. The CDR3 extends over 13 amino acids. V shed 8 bases and J 1 base; nucleotides not matched to a gene: 4. The germline V gene has CDR1 SQVTM and CDR2 ANQGSEA. The CDR3 sequence: CSWTGKSYNEQFF. CDR3 nucleotides: TGCAGCTGGACAGGGAAATCCTACAATGAGCAGTTCTTC.

The table lists this clonotype with a count of one. One end of the junction varies from germline; a read error may be responsible. The chain combines TRBV6-4 with TRBJ2-3, with TRBD2 matching over 9 bases. The CDR3 spans 15 residues. Germline CDR1 and CDR2: MRHNA and SNTAGT. CDR3 DNA sequence: TGTGCCAGCAATGACTCCGCGGGAGGGCCAGATACGCAGTATTTT. This codes for CASNDSAGGPDTQYF.

Remarks on this clonotype: The junction departs from germline at one end; a sequencing error may be responsible. The chain combines TRBV4-1 with TRBJ2-4; no clear D. This CDR3 comprises 18 residues. Germline V gene data show CDR1 as MGHRA and CDR2 as YSYEKL. The CDR3 DNA reads TGTGCCAGCAGCCAAGATCCCCCAGGCCTCTACGCCAAAAACAATCAGTACTTC. Protein product: CASSQDPPGLYAKNNQYF.

This clonotype showed up many times. The chain uses TRBV6-6 and TRBJ2-7, with D uncertain. The length of the CDR3 is 12 residues. Per germline, CDR1 MNHNY and CDR2 SVGAGI (reference sequence). The ends were cut back, 8 bases at V and 2 bases at J, with 10 bases in the middle. The CDR3 nucleotides are TGTGCCAGCGGTATACCTACCTACGAGCAGTACTTC. Protein sequence: CASGIPTYEQYF.